The 32 T cell receptor beta chains reported below all come from one sample, sequenced in a study of shared clonotypes between healthy human individuals. Clones were read by immunoSEQ multiplex PCR, and TCRdb kept only the in-frame ones, dropping some. The sample shows 2 million to 2.5 million clones, more than 90% of them seen only once. Sequenced: naive CD4+ T cells sorted from blood. Subset meaning: CD45RA+ positively selected. The source of these receptors is a man younger than 35 in good health.

The rearrangement joins TRBV27 to TRBJ1-5; D is ambiguous. The germline gives CDR1 MNHEY, CDR2 SMNVEV (reference sequence). V was shortened by 2 bases and J by 3 bases, with 5 bases between the two germline ends. The CDR3 consists of 13 residues. Here the CDR3 reads CASSLTPNQPQHF. In DNA form, the CDR3 reads TGTGCCAGCAGTTTAACACCCAATCAGCCCCAGCATTTT.

V usage is TRBV6-5 and J usage is TRBJ2-4; D call uncertain. The CDR3 contains 15 residues. Trimming stripped 0 bases from V and 3 bases from J, with 9 bases between. Per the germline V gene, CDR1 is MNHEY and CDR2 is SVGAGI. The CDR3 nucleotides are TGTGCCAGCAGTTACTCCTCTCCCGGCAAAAACATTCAGTACTTC. Protein: CASSYSSPGKNIQYF.

The V and J genes are TRBV2 and TRBJ1-5; 7 nucleotides line up with TRBD1. The V gene's germline CDR1 is SNHLY and CDR2 FYNNEI. J was trimmed by 0 bases and V by 4 bases; bases with no gene match: 3. CDR3 length: 15 amino acids. CDR3 nucleotides: TGTGCCAGCAGTGCACAGGGGTATAGCAATCAGCCCCAGCATTTT. Translated, it gives CASSAQGYSNQPQHF.

This chain uses TRBV13 with TRBJ2-3, with 9 bases matching TRBD2. With V trimmed by 4 bases and J by 2 bases, 10 bases remained unmatched. The CDR3 has 17 amino acids. The germline V gene has CDR1 PRHDT and CDR2 FYEKMQ (reference sequence). The CDR3 loop is CASSSPGTSHITDTQYF. The DNA of the CDR3 is TGTGCCAGCAGCTCACCCGGGACTAGCCATATCACAGATACGCAGTATTTT.

The CDR3 sequence: CSVAGPSYEQYF. CDR3 nucleotide sequence: TGCAGCGTCGCGGGCCCGTCCTACGAGCAGTACTTC. V is TRBV29-1 and J is TRBJ2-7; D is possibly TRBD2 (5 bases). CDR3 length: 12 amino acids. V lost 6 bases, J lost 1 base, and 10 bases lay in between. Germline values: CDR1 SQVTM, CDR2 ANQGSEA.

The gene calls are TRBV10-1 and TRBJ2-2, with 8 bases fitting TRBD1. Germline values: CDR1 WNHNN, CDR2 SYGVQD (reference sequence). Unmatched junction bases numbered 5, after V lost 5 bases and J lost 0 bases. The CDR3 length is 16 residues. The CDR3 reads CASSKTGQANTGELFF. As DNA, the CDR3 is TGCGCCAGCAGTAAAACGGGACAGGCGAACACCGGGGAGCTGTTTTTT.

V and J are TRBV5-1 and TRBJ1-4; no firm D call. The CDR3 consists of 14 residues. V was clipped by 0 bases and J by 0 bases, with 3 bases between them. CDR1 and CDR2 (germline): SGHRS, YFSETQ. The chain's CDR3 is CASSLETTNEKLFF. The CDR3, as DNA: TGCGCCAGCAGCTTGGAGACAACTAATGAAAAACTGTTTTTT.

The chain employs TRBV29-1 and TRBJ1-3, with D unclear. V was cut by 4 bases and J by 4 bases, with 8 bases left in between. CDR3 length equals 12 residues. CDR1 SQVTM and CDR2 ANQGSEA come from the germline V gene. The CDR3 is CSVGLPGNTIYF. Written as DNA, the CDR3 is TGCAGCGTTGGTCTCCCCGGAAACACCATATATTTT.

V is TRBV30 and J is TRBJ2-1; D tentatively fits TRBD1 or TRBD2 (5 bases each). This CDR3 spans 16 amino acids. In germline, CDR1 is GTSNPN, CDR2 SVGIG (reference sequence). V dropped 0 bases and J dropped 3 bases, with 15 bases sitting between them. CDR3 protein: CAWSVHPLGDYNEQFF. The CDR3 DNA follows: TGTGCCTGGAGTGTACACCCACTAGGGGACTACAATGAGCAGTTCTTC.

The rearrangement links TRBV18 to TRBJ2-2; 8 positions match TRBD1. Germline V gene lookup returns CDR1 KGHSH and CDR2 LQKENI. CDR3 length: 14 residues. V gave up 3 bases and J gave up 5 bases; unmatched junction bases: 2. The CDR3 is CASSPGQVTGELFF. The DNA for the CDR3 is TGTGCCAGCTCACCGGGACAGGTTACCGGGGAGCTGTTTTTT.

The chain couples TRBV6-6 to TRBJ2-5, with D perhaps matching TRBD1 (7 bases). The germline V gene encodes CDR1 MNHNY and CDR2 SVGAGI (reference sequence). This CDR3 comprises 16 residues. Trimming left V 6 bases short and J 5 bases short, with 22 bases between. CDR3 sequence: CASRPLAGGLLETQYF. CDR3 DNA: TGTGCCAGCAGGCCACTAGCAGGGGGGCTTCTTGAGACCCAGTACTTC.

Concerning this clone itself: Other DNA sequences in the same sample also yield this CDR3. This sequence joins TRBV6-1 and TRBJ2-1; 9 nucleotides agree with TRBD2. J gave up 6 bases and V 7 bases, and 7 bases lay outside the gene matches. This CDR3 has 14 amino acids. Germline V gives CDR1 MNHNS, CDR2 SASEGT. The CDR3 is CASTLAGVGNEQFF. The CDR3 DNA reads TGTGCCAGCACTTTAGCGGGAGTCGGCAATGAGCAGTTCTTC.

This clone showed up just once. V gene TRBV10-3 combines with J gene TRBJ2-2; D possibly corresponds to TRBD2 (6 bases). CDR1 and CDR2 from the germline V gene are ENHRY and SYGVKD. Trimming took off 0 bases at V and 6 bases at J, with 11 bases between the two ends. The CDR3 length is 15 residues. The CDR3: CAISESEGSAGELFF. CDR3 bases: TGTGCCATCAGTGAGTCGGAGGGGAGTGCCGGGGAGCTGTTTTTT.

The rearrangement joins TRBV6-1 to TRBJ2-3; 14 nucleotides align to TRBD2. CDR1 is MNHNS, CDR2 SASEGT, per germline. The CDR3 loop spans 16 amino acids. Trimming cost V 4 bases and J 11 bases; bases outside gene matches: 11. The CDR3, as DNA: TGTGCCAGCAGTGGACCAGGGACTAGCGGGAGAGGTATGCAGTATTTT. It translates to CASSGPGTSGRGMQYF.

DNA for the CDR3: TGCGCCAGCAGCTTGGGGAAGGGCACAGATACGCAGTATTTT. This gives the protein CASSLGKGTDTQYF. The gene calls are TRBV5-1 and TRBJ2-3; D is ambiguous. Germline CDR1 and CDR2: SGHRS and YFSETQ. This CDR3 contains 14 residues. With 0 bases removed from V and 1 base from J, the gap between germline ends came to 6 bases.

Only one count was recorded for this clone. V usage is TRBV27 and J usage is TRBJ2-5; D perhaps matches TRBD2 (5 bases). V was shortened by 5 bases and J by 5 bases, with 12 bases between the two germline ends. Per the germline V gene, CDR1 is MNHEY and CDR2 is SMNVEV (reference sequence). This CDR3 is 13 amino acids long. CDR3 loop: CASSPTSFETQYF. In DNA form, the CDR3 reads TGTGCCAGCAGTCCTACTAGTTTCGAGACCCAGTACTTC.

The V call is TRBV2, the J call TRBJ1-2; 9 bases agree with TRBD1. CDR3 length equals 15 residues. Germline values: CDR1 SNHLY, CDR2 FYNNEI. J was trimmed by 9 bases and V by 0 bases; bases with no gene match: 8. CDR3 nucleotide sequence: TGTGCCAGCAGTGAAGCTCGGGGGACAGGGTTTAGCTACACCTTC. As protein: CASSEARGTGFSYTF.

The rearrangement joins TRBV7-2 to TRBJ1-2; no firm D call. The length of the CDR3 is 13 residues. Per the germline V gene, CDR1 is SGHTA and CDR2 is FQGNSA. Trimming pared 3 bases from V and 4 bases from J, leaving 9 bases between. DNA of the CDR3: TGTGCCAGCAGCTTCCCAAATACCTATGGCTACACCTTC. This codes for CASSFPNTYGYTF. The full variable domain, in which reference TRBV7-2 and TRBJ1-2 provide the parts outside the CDR3, is GAGVSQSPSNKVTEKGKDVELRCDPISGHTALYWYRQSLGQGLEFLIYFQGNSAPDKSGLPSDRFSAERTGGSVSTLTIQRTQQEDSAVYLCASSFPNTYGYTFGSGTRLTVV.

Notes on this clone: The same CDR3 can be traced to other DNA sequences in this sample. The chain recombines TRBV18 with TRBJ2-1; D is undetermined. V was cut by 0 bases and J by 7 bases, with 7 bases left in between. The V gene's germline CDR1 is KGHSH and CDR2 LQKENI. The CDR3 has 13 residues. This chain's CDR3 is CASSPPMVNEQFF. The CDR3 coding sequence is TGTGCCAGCTCACCACCGATGGTTAATGAGCAGTTCTTC. Together with reference TRBV18 and TRBJ2-1, the CDR3 gives the full variable domain: NAGVMQNPRHLVRRRGQEARLRCSPMKGHSHVYWYRQLPEEGLKFMVYLQKENIIDESGMPKERFSAEFPKEGPSILRIQQVVRGDSAAYFCASSPPMVNEQFFGPGTRLTVL.

The chain couples TRBV4-1 to TRBJ2-4, with D perhaps matching TRBD2 (5 bases). The CDR3 length is 15 residues. V was trimmed by 0 bases and J by 7 bases, leaving 13 bases between them. Germline lookup yields CDR1 MGHRA and CDR2 YSYEKL. CDR3 region: CASSQDRASRNIQYF. CDR3 nucleotide sequence: TGCGCCAGCAGCCAAGATAGGGCTAGCCGGAACATTCAGTACTTC.

This clone was recorded only once. The J gene is TRBJ2-2, the V gene TRBV5-1; 12 bases map to TRBD2. This CDR3 has 14 amino acids. The junction had 4 bases not matched to a gene; V was cut back by 4 bases and J by 9 bases. Germline CDR1 is SGHRS and CDR2 is YFSETQ. This chain's CDR3 is CASSRTSGEWELFF. The CDR3 DNA reads as TGCGCCAGCAGCCGGACTAGCGGGGAGTGGGAGCTGTTTTTT.

A word on this clone: Within the sample, other DNA sequences also encode this same CDR3. The genes are TRBV2 and TRBJ2-7; either TRBD1 or TRBD2 may fit D (5 bases each). Trimming cost V 2 bases and J 1 base, with 12 bases left between them. CDR1 is SNHLY and CDR2 is FYNNEI in the germline V gene. The CDR3 sequence is 15 residues long. CDR3 bases: TGTGCCAGCAGTGAATCGGGGCGAGGGTCCTACGAGCAGTACTTC. It encodes CASSESGRGSYEQYF.

The J gene is TRBJ2-2, the V gene TRBV11-3; D remains ambiguous. V dropped 5 bases and J dropped 6 bases, with 4 bases sitting between them. In germline, CDR1 is SGHNT, CDR2 YENEEA. The CDR3 consists of 11 residues. Here the CDR3 reads CASSGAGELFF. CDR3 bases: TGTGCCAGCAGCGGCGCCGGGGAGCTGTTTTTT.

The chain combines TRBV5-1 with TRBJ2-5; TRBD1 matches 12 bases. The germline CDR1 and CDR2 sequences are SGHRS and YFSETQ. The CDR3 runs to 16 residues. Trimming cost V 0 bases and J 4 bases; bases outside gene matches: 4. CDR3 in DNA: TGCGCCAGCAGCTTGGAGGGACAGGGGGCAAGAGAGACCCAGTACTTC. The encoded protein is CASSLEGQGARETQYF.

The chain joins TRBV6-6 to TRBJ1-1; 8 bases match TRBD1. The CDR3 is 16 amino acids. V gave up 5 bases and J gave up 2 bases; unmatched junction bases: 10. Germline V gene data show CDR1 as MNHNY and CDR2 as SVGAGI (reference sequence). The chain's CDR3 is CASSMTGVPINTEAFF. The CDR3 DNA reads TGTGCCAGCAGTATGACAGGGGTCCCGATCAACACTGAAGCTTTCTTT.

This clone was seen more than once but under ten times. The genes are TRBV5-1 and TRBJ1-2, with 8 bases identical to TRBD1. The CDR3 sequence is 14 residues long. Germline V gene sequence: CDR1 SGHRS, CDR2 YFSETQ. The J segment lost 3 bases and the V segment lost 7 bases, leaving 8 bases of the junction unmatched. Written as DNA, the CDR3 is TGCGCCAGCTCCAGGGGGCTTGGAGACTATGGCTACACCTTC. Translating gives CASSRGLGDYGYTF.

The V and J genes are TRBV19 and TRBJ1-1; D is uncertain. V was shortened by 7 bases and J by 1 base, with 19 bases between the two germline ends. In germline, CDR1 is LNHDA, CDR2 SQIVND (reference sequence). The CDR3 totals 16 residues. The CDR3 DNA follows: TGTGCCAGTAAATGGGGAACGAGGTCTGAGAACACTGAAGCTTTCTTT. This translates into CASKWGTRSENTEAFF.

The chain employs TRBV28 and TRBJ2-4; possible D gene TRBD2, 5 bases. CDR1 and CDR2 (germline): MDHEN, SYDVKM. Trimming left V 3 bases short and J 1 base short, with 13 bases between. The CDR3 contains 16 residues. The DNA for the CDR3 is TGTGCCAGCAGTTTTTGGCTCTCGGGGGCCAAAAACATTCAGTACTTC. Translation gives CASSFWLSGAKNIQYF. Supplemented by reference TRBV28 and TRBJ2-4, the full variable domain reads DVKVTQSSRYLVKRTGEKVFLECVQDMDHENMFWYRQDPGLGLRLIYFSYDVKMKEKGDIPEGYSVSREKKERFSLILESASTNQTSMYLCASSFWLSGAKNIQYFGAGTRLSVL.

The J gene is TRBJ2-7, the V gene TRBV4-1; either TRBD1 or TRBD2 may supply D (5 bases each). Germline V CDR1 and CDR2: MGHRA, YSYEKL. The length of the CDR3 is 15 residues. V lost 3 bases and J 2 bases, leaving 14 bases between the germline ends. CDR3 protein: CASSQGTTTPYEQYF. Here the CDR3 DNA reads TGCGCCAGCAGCCAGGGGACGACGACACCCTACGAGCAGTACTTC.

This sequence joins TRBV29-1 and TRBJ1-1; D might be TRBD1 (6 bases). CDR1 SQVTM and CDR2 ANQGSEA come from the germline V gene. Trimming took off 7 bases at V and 0 bases at J, with 15 bases between the two ends. The length of the CDR3 is 14 residues. The CDR3 spells CSANPGTLNTEAFF. The CDR3 region has the DNA TGCAGCGCTAATCCCGGGACATTGAACACTGAAGCTTTCTTT. Combining the CDR3 with reference TRBV29-1 and TRBJ1-1 gives the whole variable domain SAVISQKPSRDICQRGTSLTIQCQVDSQVTMMFWYRQQPGQSLTLIATANQGSEATYESGFVIDKFPISRPNLTFSTLTVSNMSPEDSSIYLCSANPGTLNTEAFFGQGTRLTVV.

A note on this clone: The sample carries other DNA sequences with the same CDR3. The chain is built from TRBV5-1 and TRBJ2-7, with 9 nucleotides matching TRBD2. CDR1 is SGHRS, CDR2 YFSETQ, per germline. The CDR3 is 15 amino acids. J gave up 4 bases and V 3 bases, and 8 bases lay outside the gene matches. In DNA form, the CDR3 reads TGCGCCAGCAGCTCCTTAGCGGGGGTCTCTTACGAGCAGTACTTC. This sequence encodes CASSSLAGVSYEQYF.

The chain couples TRBV29-1 to TRBJ2-7; 7 bases agree with TRBD2. Germline loops: CDR1 SQVTM, CDR2 ANQGSEA. The CDR3 extends over 13 amino acids. Trimming removed 4 bases from V and 5 bases from J; junction bases left unmatched: 8. Written as DNA, the CDR3 is TGCAGCGTTGGCCCTCGACTAGCCCACGAGCAGTACTTC. Its protein product is CSVGPRLAHEQYF.